Presented here are 23 T cell receptor beta chains from one specimen sequenced in a study of OX40 agonist ivuxolimab in advanced cancers. Assay used: immunoSEQ multiplex PCR; TCRdb lists only in-frame clones, some missing. This table holds around 50,000 clones, roughly 90% found once. The specimen was CD4+ or CD8+ T cells sorted from blood, collected in a trial of the OX40 agonist ivuxolimab. These receptors came from an adult with an advanced solid tumor such as melanoma, head and neck, liver or kidney cancer.

The gene calls are TRBV19 and TRBJ2-6, with D tentatively TRBD1 or TRBD2 (6 bases each). Germline CDR1 reads LNHDA; CDR2 reads SQIVND (reference sequence). The CDR3 loop spans 19 amino acids. The V and J ends lost 5 bases and 1 base respectively, with 21 bases between them. CDR3: CASSQPGGQGQSGANVLTF. CDR3 sequence (DNA): TGTGCCAGTAGTCAACCTGGAGGGCAGGGGCAGTCTGGGGCCAACGTCCTGACTTTC.

Of note for this clone: One end of the junction fails to match germline, which may point to a read error. J is TRBJ2-7 and V is TRBV28; D unclear. This CDR3 spans 14 amino acids. CDR1 and CDR2 from the germline V gene are MDHEN and SYDVKM. In DNA, the CDR3 is TGTGCCAGCACTTTAAGGGCGGAATTCTACGAGCAGTACTTC. Translated, it gives CASTLRAEFYEQYF.

This clone came up once. This rearrangement joins TRBV28 to TRBJ2-1; D unclear. The CDR3 covers 12 residues. Trimming took off 5 bases at V and 8 bases at J, with 10 bases between the two ends. Germline CDR1 MDHEN, CDR2 SYDVKM. CDR3 DNA: TGTGCCAGCAGTCCTGACTCTTATGAGCAGTTCTTC. Amino acid sequence: CASSPDSYEQFF.

This chain joins TRBV10-1 and TRBJ2-7; TRBD1 aligns across 8 bases. This CDR3 comprises 15 residues. The J segment lost 3 bases and the V segment lost 11 bases, leaving 15 bases of the junction unmatched. CDR1 and CDR2 (germline): WNHNN, SYGVQD (reference sequence). CDR3 in DNA: TGCGCCGGACGCTTCCCACGGACAGGGATCTACGAGCAGTACTTC. The encoded protein is CAGRFPRTGIYEQYF.

The chain uses TRBV6-5 and TRBJ1-3; D may be TRBD1 (5 bases). V lost 10 bases and J lost 4, with 17 bases in between. The CDR3 length is 14 residues. Looked up from germline, CDR1 is MNHEY and CDR2 is SVGAGI. The DNA of the CDR3 is TGTGCCACCCGGAGTGGGGCAGGGGGAAACACCATATATTTT. Protein: CATRSGAGGNTIYF.

The gene calls are TRBV14 and TRBJ2-5; weak D call: TRBD1 (6 bases). CDR1 is SGHDN and CDR2 is FVKESK in the germline V gene. The CDR3 is 14 amino acids. Trimming pared 5 bases from V and 4 bases from J, leaving 14 bases between. The CDR3 loop reads CASSYRAGGETQYF. Written as DNA, the CDR3 is TGTGCCAGCAGCTACAGGGCTGGGGGAGAGACCCAGTACTTC.

This chain connects TRBV30 to TRBJ1-2, with 9 bases fitting TRBD1. Per germline, CDR1 GTSNPN and CDR2 SVGIG (reference sequence). The CDR3 length is 12 residues. J was trimmed by 2 bases and V by 8 bases; bases with no gene match: 3. The CDR3 loop reads CAGQGTNYGYTF. As DNA, the CDR3 is TGTGCCGGACAGGGGACCAACTATGGCTACACCTTC.

This clone occurred a few times. The rearrangement links TRBV27 to TRBJ2-7, with no clear D. Germline-derived CDR1 and CDR2 are MNHEY and SMNVEV (reference sequence). Trimming left V 8 bases short and J 6 bases short, with 11 bases between. The CDR3 extends over 11 amino acids. CDR3 sequence: CASGPSAEQYF. The DNA for the CDR3 is TGTGCCAGCGGCCCCTCCGCCGAGCAGTACTTC.

The chain uses TRBV18 and TRBJ1-1, with D possibly TRBD1 on 5 matching bases. Germline values: CDR1 KGHSH, CDR2 LQKENI. With 0 bases removed from V and 0 bases from J, the gap between germline ends came to 11 bases. CDR3 length: 16 amino acids. In DNA form, the CDR3 reads TGTGCCAGCTCACCACCGGGGCGGCTAATGAACACTGAAGCTTTCTTT. Translated, it gives CASSPPGRLMNTEAFF. Looking up the rest from reference TRBV18 and TRBJ1-1 gives the full variable domain: NAGVMQNPRHLVRRRGQEARLRCSPMKGHSHVYWYRQLPEEGLKFMVYLQKENIIDESGMPKERFSAEFPKEGPSILRIQQVVRGDSAAYFCASSPPGRLMNTEAFFGQGTRLTVV.

The rearrangement uses TRBV4-2 and TRBJ2-1, with 14 bases lining up with TRBD2. Germline assignment: CDR1 LGHNA and CDR2 YNFKEQ. The CDR3 runs 17 residues. V lost 4 bases, J lost 7 bases, and 9 bases stayed unmatched. The CDR3 sequence: CASSRRLAGGPGNEQFF. In nucleotides, the CDR3 is TGTGCCAGCAGCCGCCGACTAGCGGGAGGGCCGGGTAATGAGCAGTTCTTC.

J is TRBJ2-4 and V is TRBV2; D unclear. Germline CDR1 and CDR2: SNHLY and FYNNEI. There are 11 residues in the CDR3. Between the trimmed V and J ends, which lost 2 bases and 9 bases, there was a span of 5 bases. The CDR3: CASSELTIQYF. Here the CDR3 DNA reads TGTGCCAGCAGTGAATTAACCATTCAGTACTTC.

In its sample, this clone was seen a few times. This chain joins TRBV6-4 and TRBJ2-3; D ambiguous. Trimming removed 4 bases from V and 4 bases from J, with 9 bases in between. The CDR3 totals 13 residues. Looked up from germline, CDR1 is MRHNA and CDR2 is SNTAGT. The CDR3 nucleotides read TGTGCCAGCAGTGTAGTCCCGTCAGATACGCAGTATTTT. Amino acid sequence: CASSVVPSDTQYF.

V gene TRBV6-5 combines with J gene TRBJ2-3; 9 nucleotides line up with TRBD2. This CDR3 region has 13 residues. Trimming took 11 bases from V and 0 from J; bases not matched to a gene: 3. Germline V lookup: CDR1 MNHEY, CDR2 SVGAGI. The CDR3 loop is CAGAGGSTDTQYF. The CDR3 nucleotides are TGTGCCGGAGCGGGAGGAAGCACAGATACGCAGTATTTT.

By share of the sample, this clone is medium-sized. The same CDR3 also results from other DNA sequences found in this sample. The chain couples TRBV7-9 to TRBJ1-5, with D unclear. Germline V gene sequence: CDR1 SEHNR, CDR2 FQNEAQ (reference sequence). V was cut by 1 base and J by 5 bases, with 3 bases left in between. This CDR3 contains 12 residues. CDR3 sequence reads: CASSLDDQPQHF. DNA of the CDR3: TGTGCCAGCAGCTTAGACGATCAGCCCCAGCATTTT.

The chain carries TRBV2 and TRBJ2-1; D possibly corresponds to TRBD1 (6 bases). Trimming pared 6 bases from V and 2 bases from J, leaving 14 bases between. From germline, CDR1 is SNHLY and CDR2 FYNNEI. The CDR3 consists of 15 residues. In nucleotides, the CDR3 is TGTGCCAGCAGATTCGGGACAAATCCCTACAATGAGCAGTTCTTC. This gives the protein CASRFGTNPYNEQFF.

The V and J genes are TRBV28 and TRBJ1-6; D perhaps matches TRBD1 (5 bases). The V gene's germline CDR1 is MDHEN and CDR2 SYDVKM. The CDR3 loop spans 14 amino acids. V was pared by 9 bases and J by 7 bases, with 16 bases between. In DNA, the CDR3 is TGTGCCAGTTCCAGGGAAGGAGGGAATTCACCCCTCCACTTT. Translating gives CASSREGGNSPLHF.

This chain connects TRBV5-5 to TRBJ2-1, with 7 nucleotides matching TRBD2. J was trimmed by 4 bases and V by 0 bases; bases with no gene match: 7. The CDR3 consists of 16 residues. Germline loops: CDR1 SGHKS, CDR2 YYEKEE (reference sequence). The CDR3 protein is CASSLAATSRYNEQFF. The CDR3 coding sequence is TGTGCCAGCAGCTTGGCCGCGACTAGCCGTTACAATGAGCAGTTCTTC. The complete variable domain, with remaining parts taken from reference TRBV5-5 and TRBJ2-1, reads DAGVTQSPTHLIKTRGQQVTLRCSPISGHKSVSWYQQVLGQGPQFIFQYYEKEERGRGNFPDRFSARQFPNYSSELNVNALLLGDSALYLCASSLAATSRYNEQFFGPGTRLTVL.

This clone is a singleton in its sample. The rearrangement links TRBV30 to TRBJ2-2; 14 bases match TRBD2. V shed 2 bases, J shed 5 bases, and the junction held 4 bases outside the gene matches. The CDR3 has 16 amino acids. Germline assignment: CDR1 GTSNPN and CDR2 SVGIG (reference sequence). CDR3 nucleotides: TGTGCCTGGAGTAGGGGGACTAGCGGGAGAACCGGGGAGCTGTTTTTT. This gives the protein CAWSRGTSGRTGELFF.

The chain carries TRBV6-6 and TRBJ2-1; 7 bases line up with TRBD1. Trimming took 0 bases from V and 6 from J; bases not matched to a gene: 8. This CDR3 region has 16 residues. Germline V gives CDR1 MNHNY, CDR2 SVGAGI (reference sequence). The CDR3 protein is CASSYSKDRQSNEQFF. The CDR3 coding sequence is TGTGCCAGCAGTTACTCGAAGGACAGGCAAAGCAATGAGCAGTTCTTC.

The chain combines TRBV11-3 with TRBJ2-3; a weak D match, TRBD1 (5 bases). Germline values: CDR1 SGHNT, CDR2 YENEEA. The germline V and J ends were trimmed by 3 bases and 1 base, with 11 bases remaining between them. The CDR3 totals 15 residues. The CDR3 bases are TGTGCCAGCAGCTTGGGGCAGCTAGGCACAGATACGCAGTATTTT. The encoded protein is CASSLGQLGTDTQYF.

The J gene is TRBJ1-1, the V gene TRBV19, with D possibly being TRBD1 (5 bases). The CDR3 length is 14 residues. In germline, CDR1 is LNHDA, CDR2 SQIVND (reference sequence). V lost 4 bases and J 0 bases, leaving 9 bases between the germline ends. The CDR3 sequence is CASSTRVMNTEAFF. The CDR3 DNA sequence: TGTGCCAGTAGTACCAGGGTAATGAACACTGAAGCTTTCTTT.

The V and J genes are TRBV19 and TRBJ2-2; possibly TRBD1 for D (5 bases). V gave up 2 bases and J gave up 2 bases, with 15 bases separating them. Germline lookup yields CDR1 LNHDA and CDR2 SQIVND (reference sequence). The CDR3 is 17 residues long. Written as DNA, the CDR3 is TGTGCCAGTAGTATATCCCATCAGGGCCTAAACACCGGGGAGCTGTTTTTT. Translating gives CASSISHQGLNTGELFF.

This chain uses TRBV30 with TRBJ2-1; possibly TRBD2 for D (5 bases). Trimming left V 2 bases short and J 8 bases short, with 13 bases between. The V gene's germline CDR1 is GTSNPN and CDR2 SVGIG (reference sequence). CDR3 size: 13 residues. CDR3 amino acids: CAWSRASLHEQFF. The CDR3 DNA reads TGTGCCTGGAGTAGGGCTAGCCTACATGAGCAGTTCTTC.